This T cell receptor beta chain was found in a study of human T cells and chemical hapten exposure. About the research overall: 2% DPC applied to a 2 cm by 2 cm arm area sensitized donors. DPC 0.01% went on the upper back by patch test, with reading at 6 days.

As the library was built, unique molecular identifiers were attached to individual cDNA molecules. TCRdb recomputed calls from the RACE reads with MiXCR, one row per CDR3 protein. The repertoire has 190,000 or so distinct CDR3 sequences, almost 30% of them found once; the top ten carry less than 3.5%. Regarding time point: pre-sensitization, week 0. The sample's treatment: therapeutic diphenylcyclopropenone sensitization with weekly scalp DPC. Per germline, CDR1 MNHEY and CDR2 SVGAGI. The CDR3 consists of 17 residues. V gave up 0 bases and J gave up 0 bases, with 15 bases separating them. The sequence was obtained from a woman aged 25 to 39 with alopecia areata. Some clones in this sample may be carry-over from other donors' samples. The sequences come from whole blood, collected in connection with sensitization to the hapten diphenylcyclopropenone (DPC). The chain links TRBV6-5 to TRBJ2-7; D is perhaps TRBD1 or TRBD2 (5 bases each). As DNA, the CDR3 is TGTGCCAGCAGTTACTCGCGCCTCGAGGGGAGCTCCTACGAGCAGTACTTC. Translating it yields CASSYSRLEGSSYEQYF.